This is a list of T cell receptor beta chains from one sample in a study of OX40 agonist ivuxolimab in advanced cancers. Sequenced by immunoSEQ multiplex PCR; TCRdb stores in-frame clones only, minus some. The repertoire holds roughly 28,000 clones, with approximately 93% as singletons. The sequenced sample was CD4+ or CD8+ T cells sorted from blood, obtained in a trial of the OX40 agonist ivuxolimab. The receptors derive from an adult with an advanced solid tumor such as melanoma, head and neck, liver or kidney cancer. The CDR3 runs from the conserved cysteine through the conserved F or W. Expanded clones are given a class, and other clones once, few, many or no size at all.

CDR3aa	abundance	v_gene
CSVAYVGTPISYEQYF	-	TRBV29-1
CASSARGWGEQFF	-	TRBV6-1
CASSVNNSSGANVLTF	-	TRBV9
CASSSGTGVLNEQYF	-	TRBV27
CASSQRDRSNQPQHF	-	TRBV4-1
CASSPGTTNNEQFF	-	TRBV4-3
CSEARGPENEQFF	-	TRBV29-1
CASSLDTGGLYEQYF	-	TRBV5-5
CSVEDVGSYEQYF	-	TRBV29-1
CSVEDLGLAGEDLPPEETQYF	-	TRBV29-1
CASSPTDRGPNQPQHF	few	TRBV7-9
CSVGGGDSENYGYTF	-	TRBV29-1
CASSRFLRQTQYF	-	TRBV6-6
CSVIATNYEQYF	-	TRBV29-1
CASSGDGTYEQYF	-	TRBV6-6
CASSYRVGLGTEAFF	-	TRBV6-5
CASSLRREGPQETQYF	-	TRBV5-1
CASSESSRFYEQYF	few	TRBV10-2
CASSLAPETGPLSGNTIYF	-	TRBV13
CASSLSDTEAFF	few	TRBV9
CASSLQGFGTDTQYF	-	TRBV7-8
CASSYEGQNYGYTF	-	TRBV6-5
CASTGGGHRGYEQYF	-	TRBV6-5
CASSPGQGATEAFF	medium-sized	TRBV18
CASSEMTREGHNEQFF	-	TRBV10-1
CASTHLAGGHNEQFF	-	TRBV11-2
CASSLDTGSNQPQHF	-	TRBV7-8